This T cell receptor (beta chain) was recovered during a study of blood T cells in healthy people across ages. Study results and caveats: As naive T cell percentage varied, TCR beta diversity correlated strongly with it. There were more naive CD4+ cells and higher diversity in long-lived donors than in aged donors. Significant beta diversity loss was already apparent by age about 39, declining roughly linearly.

This clonotype has more than one count but fewer than ten. Its specificity is unknown. The trim removed 5 bases at V and 0 bases at J, leaving 4 bases unmatched. The CDR3 is 16 residues long. In germline, CDR1 is SGHVS, CDR2 FNYEAQ. Sample-barcoded 5' priming and a J-beta primer mix drove a second PCR of about 7 to 12 cycles. MiXCR, run by TCRdb on the 5' RACE reads, gives a single entry per CDR3 protein. The data contain approximately 1.5 million distinct CDR3 sequences, approximately 43% of them singletons. Material: blood. The rearrangement joins TRBV7-6 to TRBJ2-1; 10 bases match TRBD2. The TCR was taken from a woman aged 18-30 years in good health. The CDR3 is CASSPSGSLSYNEQFF. The CDR3 DNA reads as TGTGCCAGCAGCCCTAGCGGGAGTCTCTCCTACAATGAGCAGTTCTTC.